This TCR beta chain was obtained from a study of T-cell reconstitution after alpha-beta-depleted transplantation in children. Germline CDR1 is SGHTA and CDR2 is FQGNSA. The CDR3 contains 15 residues. Trimming removed 1 base from V and 1 base from J, with 9 bases in between. On this clonotype: What it recognizes is unknown.

TCRbeta library preparation incorporated unique molecular identifiers. TCRdb itself ran the PCR reads through MiXCR, one entry per CDR3 protein. Of approximately 500,000 distinct CDR3 sequences in the sample, over 20% were seen once. General study findings and limits: Several hundred expanded graft clones reportedly were the source of alpha-beta T cells about two months after transplant. Several patients had high TCRbeta diversity at day 60; it came from surviving recipient T cells and thymic progenitors. A year post-transplant, T-cell counts and diversity derived mostly from newly produced T cells.

This chain joins TRBV7-2 and TRBJ2-3, with D perhaps matching TRBD1 (6 bases). The clonotype was recovered from a boy under two years old with Wiskott-Aldrich syndrome, due to receive a stem cell transplant. The material was PBMCs, obtained before TCRalphabeta/CD19-depleted stem cell transplant. The CDR3: CASSLEGGRTDTQYF. The CDR3 DNA reads TGTGCCAGCAGCTTAGAAGGGGGACGCACAGATACGCAGTATTTT.